The 15 T cell receptor beta chains listed next were all sequenced from one sample in a study of cytomegalovirus exposure and HLA in healthy donors (dated by TCRdb to about 2017). Library construction relied on the immunoSEQ multiplex PCR assay. For the multiplex PCR, a mixture combining 60 forward primers for TCR Vbeta segments and 13 reverse primers for TCR Jbeta segments was used. This is the immuneACCESS table as TCRdb keeps it, with only in-frame sequences that have V and J called. A part of the clones is gone; compared with another copy, unresolved V genes explain less than half, and the rest is unexplained. The sample includes over 150,000 clones, with 65% to 85% observed a single time. The biggest ten clones account for 0.08% to 0.1% of the sample. The sequenced sample consisted of PBMCs. Source of these receptors: a boy between 2 and 10 years old in good health and CMV-seronegative.

The chain joins TRBV7-8 to TRBJ2-1; 9 positions agree with TRBD2. The CDR3 totals 16 residues. Trimming cost V 5 bases and J 6 bases; bases outside gene matches: 11. Germline V gene lookup returns CDR1 SGHVS and CDR2 FQNEAQ. This CDR3 is CASSVRRGGLFNEQFF. Written as DNA, the CDR3 is TGTGCCAGCAGCGTACGGCGGGGGGGCCTGTTCAATGAGCAGTTCTTC.

V and J are TRBV7-9 and TRBJ2-5; D is perhaps TRBD2 (6 bases). The germline V and J ends were trimmed by 6 bases and 5 bases, with 16 bases remaining between them. This CDR3 has 14 residues. Germline assignment: CDR1 SEHNR and CDR2 FQNEAQ (reference sequence). For the CDR3, the DNA is TGTGCCAGCAGACCAGCGGGCGGCGGGGAGACCCAGTACTTC. It is translated as CASRPAGGGETQYF.

The rearrangement links TRBV7-2 to TRBJ2-5, with 8 positions matching TRBD2. CDR1 is SGHTA and CDR2 is FQGNSA in the germline V gene. This CDR3 region has 14 residues. V shed 6 bases and J 7 bases; nucleotides not matched to a gene: 10. CDR3 in amino acids: CASRLTSGSMTQYF. In DNA, the CDR3 is TGTGCCAGCAGACTTACTAGCGGTTCGATGACCCAGTACTTC.

V and J are TRBV5-5 and TRBJ2-7, with D possibly being TRBD2 (6 bases). With 4 bases removed from V and 2 bases from J, the gap between germline ends came to 25 bases. Germline values: CDR1 SGHKS, CDR2 YYEKEE (reference sequence). This CDR3 has 18 amino acids. The CDR3 here is CASSLGTAGLYPAYEQYF. The CDR3 DNA is TGTGCCAGCAGCCTAGGGACTGCGGGGCTGTATCCGGCCTACGAGCAGTACTTC.

The chain employs TRBV19 and TRBJ1-2, with TRBD1 as a possible D gene (6 bases). This CDR3 comprises 17 residues. Trimming removed 3 bases at V and 4 bases at J, with 21 bases between. Germline V gene data show CDR1 as LNHDA and CDR2 as SQIVND (reference sequence). The CDR3 DNA is TGTGCCAGTAGTATTATGGCCCTAACAGGGTTCAGCTATGGCTACACCTTC. Amino acids: CASSIMALTGFSYGYTF.

The chain combines TRBV7-6 with TRBJ2-3; 9 bases are shared with TRBD2. From germline, CDR1 is SGHVS and CDR2 FNYEAQ. V shed 3 bases, J shed 0 bases, and the junction held 4 bases outside the gene matches. The CDR3 is 16 residues long. Here the CDR3 reads CASSFLAGTSTDTQYF. CDR3 bases: TGTGCCAGCAGCTTTCTAGCGGGGACTAGCACAGATACGCAGTATTTT.

This clone has only one observation. This chain links TRBV2 with TRBJ2-1; D unresolved. The germline V gene has CDR1 SNHLY and CDR2 FYNNEI. Trimming left V 8 bases short and J 7 bases short, with 6 bases between. The CDR3 is made up of 10 amino acids. For the CDR3, the DNA is TGTGCCAGCTCATTTAATGAGCAGTTCTTC. Protein sequence: CASSFNEQFF.

The J gene is TRBJ2-2, the V gene TRBV27, with 8 bases identical to TRBD2. The CDR3 has 15 amino acids. V lost 3 bases and J lost 3; bases outside the gene matches: 3. Germline V gives CDR1 MNHEY, CDR2 SMNVEV (reference sequence). This CDR3 is CASSFTGGDTGELFF. The CDR3 bases are TGTGCCAGCAGTTTTACGGGGGGGGACACCGGGGAGCTGTTTTTT.

The chain is built from TRBV10-1 and TRBJ2-5; 10 bases match TRBD2. Germline lookup yields CDR1 WNHNN and CDR2 SYGVQD (reference sequence). J was trimmed by 2 bases and V by 4 bases; bases with no gene match: 10. The CDR3 is 17 residues long. The CDR3 DNA is TGCGCCAGCAGTGCGAAACCCGGGACTAGCGTACAAGAGACCCAGTACTTC. It translates to CASSAKPGTSVQETQYF.

The chain has TRBV5-1 and TRBJ2-3; TRBD2 might be the D (5 bases). The CDR3 has 14 amino acids. V was trimmed by 4 bases and J by 7 bases, leaving 16 bases between them. Germline lookup yields CDR1 SGHRS and CDR2 YFSETQ. CDR3 loop: CASSPNLSGNTQYF. The CDR3, as DNA: TGCGCCAGCAGCCCGAACTTGAGCGGTAATACGCAGTATTTT.

The CDR3 nucleotides are TGTGCCAGCAGCTTGTTTCGGGGTCGACAGGGTAATGAAAAACTGTTTTTT. Its protein product is CASSLFRGRQGNEKLFF. The chain couples TRBV5-6 to TRBJ1-4; 7 bases match TRBD1. The CDR3 totals 17 residues. The germline CDR1 and CDR2 sequences are SGHDT and YYEEEE. Trimming cost V 1 base and J 4 bases; bases outside gene matches: 10.

This clone was found once. Written as DNA, the CDR3 is TGTGCCAGCAGCCTCCTAGCCGGCAATGAGCAGTTCTTC. Its translation is CASSLLAGNEQFF. The rearrangement links TRBV9 to TRBJ2-1, with D maybe TRBD2 (5 bases). Germline V CDR1 and CDR2: SGDLS, YYNGEE. CDR3 length: 13 amino acids. V lost 4 bases, J lost 6 bases, and 11 bases lay in between.

V usage is TRBV9 and J usage is TRBJ2-3, with D tentatively TRBD1 (7 bases). The CDR3 has 17 amino acids. Germline CDR1 reads SGDLS; CDR2 reads YYNGEE. Trimming pared 0 bases from V and 3 bases from J, leaving 17 bases between. CDR3 sequence (DNA): TGTGCCAGCAGCGTAGCTTGGAGGGGGCTCGGAACAGATACGCAGTATTTT. Protein: CASSVAWRGLGTDTQYF.

The chain links TRBV6-1 to TRBJ2-7; 8 positions agree with TRBD1. The CDR3 contains 14 residues. V shed 3 bases, J shed 3 bases, and the junction held 4 bases outside the gene matches. The germline V gene has CDR1 MNHNS and CDR2 SASEGT. This CDR3 is CASSEVGQGYEQYF. CDR3 nucleotide sequence: TGTGCCAGCAGTGAGGTTGGACAGGGCTACGAGCAGTACTTC.

The CDR3 loop reads CASVRLGRGVAQPGDTEAFF. CDR3 coding DNA: TGTGCTAGTGTCCGGCTGGGCAGGGGTGTAGCCCAACCCGGGGACACTGAAGCTTTCTTT. The chain has TRBV12-5 and TRBJ1-1; D may be TRBD1 (6 bases). V dropped 7 bases and J dropped 3 bases, with 33 bases sitting between them. Germline loops: CDR1 LGHNT, CDR2 FRNRAP. The CDR3 sequence is 20 residues long.